Reported below is one T cell receptor beta chain. This sample includes further DNA sequences coding for the same CDR3. This record belongs to a study of blood T cell repertoires in COVID-19. On the study more broadly: From T cells, B-cell-depleted T cells, or PBMCs came the material, which was cDNA or gDNA.

The protocol was immunoSEQ multiplex PCR, while the TCRdb copy is restricted to in-frame clones and leaves out a portion. The sample shows under 450,000 clones, about 89% of them seen only once. Residents of 24 US areas, aged about 18 to 95 years, made up the participants. Germline CDR1 is SEHNR and CDR2 is FQNEAQ (reference sequence). This CDR3 contains 13 residues. V lost 5 bases and J lost 1; bases outside the gene matches: 1. The chain couples TRBV7-9 to TRBJ2-7; 8 bases are shared with TRBD1. The specimen sequenced was PBMCs or T cells enriched from blood (not recorded which). The TCR sequence derives from a man younger than 45 who had recovered from COVID-19. CDR3 residues: CASSRTGSYEQYF. CDR3 bases: TGTGCCAGCAGCCGGACAGGGTCCTACGAGCAGTACTTC.